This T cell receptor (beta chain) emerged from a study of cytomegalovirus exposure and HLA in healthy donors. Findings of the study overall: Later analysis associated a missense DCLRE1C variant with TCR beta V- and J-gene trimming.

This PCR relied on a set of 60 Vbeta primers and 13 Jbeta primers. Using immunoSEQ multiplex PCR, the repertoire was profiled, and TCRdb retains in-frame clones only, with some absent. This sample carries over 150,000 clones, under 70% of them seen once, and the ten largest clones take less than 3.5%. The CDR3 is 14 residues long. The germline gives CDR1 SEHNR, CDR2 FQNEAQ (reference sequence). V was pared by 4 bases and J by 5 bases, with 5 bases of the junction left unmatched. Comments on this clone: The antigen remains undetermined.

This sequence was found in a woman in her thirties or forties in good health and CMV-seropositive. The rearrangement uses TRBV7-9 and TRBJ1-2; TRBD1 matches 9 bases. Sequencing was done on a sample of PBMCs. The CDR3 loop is CASSWDRALYGYTF. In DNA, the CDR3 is TGTGCCAGCAGCTGGGACAGGGCCCTTTATGGCTACACCTTC.